The 14 T cell receptor beta chains presented below share a single source sample, sequenced in a study of T cells in Graves' hyperthyroidism and ophthalmopathy. Amplified regions were TCR beta CDR3 sequences from RNA transcripts. HTBI primers drove first-round RT-PCR of the TCR CDR3. TCRdb passed the multiplex PCR reads through MiXCR, listing each CDR3 protein once. Among 650,000 to 750,000 distinct CDR3 sequences listed, about 15% were seen once. Material for sequencing was blood. Every receptor here comes from a woman between 18 and 30 years old with Graves' hyperthyroidism.

This clonotype was picked up many times. V and J are TRBV5-6 and TRBJ2-7; D gene unclear. The ends were cut back, 6 bases at V and 3 bases at J, with 13 bases in the middle. The CDR3 spans 13 residues. Germline V CDR1 and CDR2: SGHDT, YYEEEE. The CDR3 is CASTTDGDYEQYF. In nucleotides, the CDR3 is TGTGCCAGCACTACGGACGGAGACTACGAGCAGTACTTC. The full variable domain, rest sourced from reference TRBV5-6 and TRBJ2-7, is DAGVTQSPTHLIKTRGQQVTLRCSPKSGHDTVSWYQQALGQGPQFIFQYYEEEERQRGNFPDRFSGHQFPNYSSELNVNALLLGDSALYLCASTTDGDYEQYFGPGTRLTVT.

A word on this clonotype: A much bigger clone sits one base away, suggesting this may be a read error. This rearrangement joins TRBV3-1 to TRBJ1-1; no definite D call. The CDR3 runs 12 residues. From germline, CDR1 is LGHDT and CDR2 YNNKEL (reference sequence). The CDR3 here is CTSSQVVTEAFF. CDR3 DNA: TGTACCAGCAGCCAGGTTGTCACTGAAGCTTTCTTT.

The chain joins TRBV5-1 to TRBJ1-3; unclear D gene. The V end was cut by 1 base, the J end by 1 base, with 6 bases between. The CDR3 sequence is 14 residues long. In germline, CDR1 is SGHRS, CDR2 YFSETQ. Written as DNA, the CDR3 is TGCGCCAGCAGCTTGACCGGTTCTGGAAACACCATATATTTT. As protein: CASSLTGSGNTIYF.

In this sample, this clonotype turned up many times. The rearrangement links TRBV20-1 to TRBJ1-1; TRBD1 agrees at 7 bases. This CDR3 contains 10 residues. Trimming removed 3 bases from V and 10 bases from J; junction bases left unmatched: 2. The germline V gene has CDR1 DFQATT and CDR2 SNEGSKA (reference sequence). CDR3 amino acids: CSASAGGAFF. In DNA, the CDR3 is TGCAGTGCTAGTGCAGGGGGAGCTTTCTTT.

The sample holds a few counts of this clonotype. This chain links TRBV15 with TRBJ2-1; D gene unclear. The CDR3 is made up of 16 amino acids. V gave up 1 base and J gave up 0 bases, with 10 bases separating them. Germline V CDR1 and CDR2: LNHNV, YYDKDF (reference sequence). CDR3 residues: CATSRAASSSYNEQFF. The CDR3 DNA follows: TGTGCCACCAGCAGAGCCGCGTCAAGCTCCTACAATGAGCAGTTCTTC.

This clonotype was seen a few times. The V call is TRBV28, the J call TRBJ2-2; D unclear. The CDR3 runs to 12 residues. The ends were cut back, 6 bases at V and 7 bases at J, with 9 bases in the middle. The germline gives CDR1 MDHEN, CDR2 SYDVKM. The CDR3 here is CASRDAVGELFF. DNA for the CDR3: TGTGCCAGCAGGGACGCGGTCGGGGAGCTGTTTTTT.

There are many counts of this clonotype. This sequence joins TRBV30 and TRBJ2-1; D not resolved. Deletions cut 2 bases from V and 9 bases from J, with 11 bases between. CDR3 size: 12 residues. Germline V gene sequence: CDR1 GTSNPN, CDR2 SVGIG (reference sequence). In nucleotides, the CDR3 is TGTGCCTGGAGTCCAGAATCGGGTGAGCAGTTCTTC. Its translation: CAWSPESGEQFF.

In its sample, this clonotype was seen many times. J is TRBJ1-1 and V is TRBV20-1; perhaps TRBD1 as D (6 bases). This CDR3 contains 14 residues. V gave up 2 bases and J gave up 1 base, with 11 bases separating them. Germline V gene sequence: CDR1 DFQATT, CDR2 SNEGSKA (reference sequence). The DNA of the CDR3 is TGCAGTGCTAGAACGACAGGCCCGAACACTGAAGCTTTCTTT. Its translation: CSARTTGPNTEAFF.

This clonotype has a handful of counts. V usage is TRBV2 and J usage is TRBJ1-3; D possibly corresponds to TRBD1 (6 bases). With 10 bases removed from V and 1 base from J, the gap between germline ends came to 14 bases. In germline, CDR1 is SNHLY, CDR2 FYNNEI. CDR3 length equals 14 residues. CDR3 sequence reads: CAILITGSGNTIYF. The CDR3 bases are TGTGCCATCCTCATTACAGGGTCTGGAAACACCATATATTTT.

The chain joins TRBV7-8 to TRBJ1-2; D is unclear. The V and J ends lost 4 bases and 8 bases respectively, with 17 bases between them. This CDR3 has 14 residues. CDR1 SGHVS and CDR2 FQNEAQ come from the germline V gene. CDR3 nucleotides: TGTGCCAGCAGCTGGGGAGTGGGCATCGAGGGCTACACCTTC. Residues: CASSWGVGIEGYTF.

There are a few counts of this clonotype. CDR3 sequence: CASSFRTGTQPQHF. Written as DNA, the CDR3 is TGTGCCAGCAGTTTCCGGACAGGCACTCAGCCCCAGCATTTT. The gene calls are TRBV27 and TRBJ1-5; 7 bases are a match to TRBD1. V lost 3 bases, J lost 6 bases, and 5 bases stayed unmatched. The CDR3 is 14 amino acids. Germline lookup yields CDR1 MNHEY and CDR2 SMNVEV (reference sequence).

This rearrangement joins TRBV29-1 to TRBJ2-3; D remains ambiguous. The CDR3 covers 11 residues. CDR1 and CDR2 from the germline V gene are SQVTM and ANQGSEA. Trimming took off 3 bases at V and 10 bases at J, with 11 bases between the two ends. The CDR3 protein is CSVDSGEAQYF. The DNA of the CDR3 is TGCAGCGTTGATTCGGGCGAGGCGCAGTATTTT.

This chain uses TRBV29-1 with TRBJ2-7, with 10 bases identical to TRBD2. Trimming cost V 4 bases and J 2 bases; bases outside gene matches: 2. Germline V gives CDR1 SQVTM, CDR2 ANQGSEA. The CDR3 runs 13 residues. The CDR3 region has the DNA TGCAGCGTTGCTAGCGGGAGCCCCTACGAGCAGTACTTC. This sequence encodes CSVASGSPYEQYF.

This clonotype was counted at least ten times. This chain uses TRBV11-2 with TRBJ2-1, with D possibly matching TRBD1 (5 bases). The CDR3 is 13 residues long. The V gene's germline CDR1 is SGHAT and CDR2 FQNNGV. Trimming pared 1 base from V and 8 bases from J, leaving 9 bases between. CDR3 sequence (DNA): TGTGCCAGCAGCTTAGCAGGGTACGATGAGCAGTTCTTC. This codes for CASSLAGYDEQFF.